One sample yielded the 25 T cell receptor beta chains listed below, sequenced in a study of PD-L1 blockade in urothelial cancer. Profiling relied on immunoSEQ multiplex PCR, and the TCRdb table lists in-frame clones only, not all of them. This table has some 35,000 clones, just over 35% appearing once. Material: tumor tissue, obtained before atezolizumab (anti-PD-L1) treatment. The receptors shown here come from a man aged 60 to 75 with urothelial cancer.

This clone was detected only a few times. CDR3 DNA sequence: TGTGCCACCAGCAGAGAGAGTGCGGGAGAATCTAATTCACCCCTCCACTTT. It is translated as CATSRESAGESNSPLHF. This chain uses TRBV15 with TRBJ1-6; no firm D call. V lost 0 bases, J lost 6 bases, and 15 bases lay in between. CDR1 is LNHNV, CDR2 YYDKDF, per germline (reference sequence). This CDR3 is 17 amino acids long.

This clone was recorded many times. The rearrangement joins TRBV6-8 to TRBJ1-1; D is ambiguous. This CDR3 has 13 amino acids. Germline assignment: CDR1 MNHGY and CDR2 SAAAGT. Deletions cut 4 bases from V and 0 bases from J, with 6 bases between. CDR3 DNA: TGTGCCAGCAGTTTTCAATTGAACACTGAAGCTTTCTTT. This translates into CASSFQLNTEAFF.

In this sample, this clone turned up a few times. This chain uses TRBV1 with TRBJ1-1. TRBV1 is a pseudogene. The CDR3 is 16 residues long. In DNA, the CDR3 is TGCGCCAGCAGCCCCTACAATCTCATAGGGAACACTGAAGCTTTCTTT. It codes for CASSPYNLIGNTEAFF.

The CDR3 region is CASTQRVYNEQFF. DNA of the CDR3: TGTGCCAGCACACAGCGGGTATACAATGAGCAGTTCTTC. J is TRBJ2-1 and V is TRBV12-5, with D perhaps matching TRBD2 (6 bases). This CDR3 has 13 residues. Per germline, CDR1 LGHNT and CDR2 FRNRAP.

In this sample, this clone turned up a few times. This chain uses TRBV18 with TRBJ2-7, with a tentative D call TRBD1 (5 bases). The CDR3 length is 14 residues. The ends were cut back, 5 bases at V and 3 bases at J, with 14 bases in the middle. Germline assignment: CDR1 KGHSH and CDR2 LQKENI. CDR3 sequence (DNA): TGTGCCAGCTCAGCAGAAACAGGCGTCTACGAGCAGTACTTC. Translated: CASSAETGVYEQYF.

This clone has a count of ten or more. The V call is TRBV4-1, the J call TRBJ1-2, with D unresolved. V was cut by 4 bases and J by 7 bases, with 16 bases left in between. The CDR3 is 14 amino acids. Germline V gene lookup returns CDR1 MGHRA and CDR2 YSYEKL. The CDR3 here is CASSRELGFFGYTF. The CDR3 nucleotides are TGCGCCAGCAGCCGGGAACTCGGGTTTTTTGGCTACACCTTC.

J is TRBJ2-7 and V is TRBV15; D remains ambiguous. Trimming cost V 6 bases and J 3 bases, with 21 bases left between them. This CDR3 is 16 amino acids long. CDR1 and CDR2 (germline): LNHNV, YYDKDF (reference sequence). The CDR3 protein is CATSPLAQSSNYEQYF. DNA of the CDR3: TGTGCCACCAGTCCGCTGGCGCAGTCCTCTAACTACGAGCAGTACTTC.

This clone was recorded a few times. The chain is built from TRBV9 and TRBJ1-3; possible D gene TRBD1, 6 bases. Germline V gene lookup returns CDR1 SGDLS and CDR2 YYNGEE. The CDR3 length is 13 residues. The CDR3 loop is CPTEDSSGNTIYF. For the CDR3, the DNA is TGTCCTACCGAGGACAGCTCTGGAAACACCATATATTTT.

This clone was counted between two and nine times. The chain links TRBV6-8 to TRBJ1-2; no clear D. The CDR3 has 14 residues. Per germline, CDR1 MNHGY and CDR2 SAAAGT. V shed 5 bases and J shed 4 bases, with 14 bases lying between them. The CDR3 DNA reads as TGTGCCAGCAGTGGAGGAGGCAGTTCCTATGGCTACACCTTC. It specifies CASSGGGSSYGYTF.

At least ten counts were recorded for this clone. The CDR3: CASSSLREAYNEQFF. The CDR3 DNA reads TGTGCCAGCAGTTCCCTCCGGGAGGCATACAATGAGCAGTTCTTC. V is TRBV6-8 and J is TRBJ2-1; 7 bases are shared with TRBD2. The V gene's germline CDR1 is MNHGY and CDR2 SAAAGT. The CDR3 extends over 15 amino acids. V dropped 4 bases and J dropped 4; count of bases not matched to a gene: 7.

Many counts were recorded for this clone. The rearrangement links TRBV9 to TRBJ2-3; D may be TRBD1 (5 bases). CDR1 and CDR2 (germline): SGDLS, YYNGEE. V lost 0 bases, J lost 4 bases, and 15 bases lay in between. The CDR3 covers 16 residues. CDR3 sequence (DNA): TGTGCCAGCAGCGTAGAACCGGACATCCGGGCAGATACGCAGTATTTT. This encodes CASSVEPDIRADTQYF.

The J gene is TRBJ1-1, the V gene TRBV5-1, with a tentative D call TRBD1 (6 bases). The CDR3 length is 14 residues. The V end was cut by 0 bases, the J end by 7 bases, with 13 bases between. Germline CDR1 SGHRS, CDR2 YFSETQ. The CDR3 protein is CASSLEAGAIEAFF. The CDR3 nucleotides read TGCGCCAGCAGCTTGGAGGCAGGGGCCATTGAAGCTTTCTTT.

This clone was found a few times. CDR3 amino acids: CASSFTGGPRGGEQFF. In DNA, the CDR3 is TGTGCCAGCAGCTTTACTGGCGGGCCCCGGGGGGGTGAGCAGTTCTTC. The chain couples TRBV11-3 to TRBJ2-1, with 8 bases fitting TRBD2. In germline, CDR1 is SGHNT, CDR2 YENEEA. This CDR3 spans 16 amino acids. V gave up 3 bases and J gave up 9 bases; unmatched junction bases: 13. The whole variable domain, remainder taken from reference TRBV11-3 and TRBJ2-1, is EAGVVQSPRYKIIEKKQPVAFWCNPISGHNTLYWYLQNLGQGPELLIRYENEEAVDDSQLPKDRFSAERLKGVDSTLKIQPAELGDSAVYLCASSFTGGPRGGEQFFGPGTRLTVL.

This clone was observed a few times. J is TRBJ2-1 and V is TRBV11-3; 8 positions match TRBD2. The CDR3 consists of 15 residues. Trimming at V came to 5 bases and at J to 8 bases, leaving 11 bases not matched to a gene. In germline, CDR1 is SGHNT, CDR2 YENEEA. The CDR3 sequence: CASSGPGLGIDEQFF. The CDR3 DNA reads TGTGCCAGCAGCGGTCCGGGACTAGGAATCGATGAGCAGTTCTTC.

The chain has TRBV29-1 and TRBJ2-1; 11 bases match TRBD1. Losses at the gene ends were 3 bases for V and 9 bases for J; bases not matched to a gene: 7. Per the germline V gene, CDR1 is SQVTM and CDR2 is ANQGSEA. The CDR3 has 14 residues. The CDR3 reads CSVEGDRGRGEQFF. DNA of the CDR3: TGCAGCGTTGAGGGGGACAGGGGGAGGGGTGAGCAGTTCTTC.

J is TRBJ1-2 and V is TRBV5-1; D gene unclear. The germline gives CDR1 SGHRS, CDR2 YFSETQ. The V end was cut by 0 bases, the J end by 6 bases, with 15 bases between. The CDR3 is 15 amino acids. The CDR3 is CASSLDADTRDGYTF. The DNA of the CDR3 is TGCGCCAGCAGCTTGGATGCAGATACCCGGGATGGCTACACCTTC.

The chain uses TRBV30 and TRBJ2-2; D ambiguous. Germline-derived CDR1 and CDR2 are GTSNPN and SVGIG (reference sequence). Between the trimmed V and J ends, which lost 2 bases and 5 bases, there was a span of 12 bases. This CDR3 region has 14 residues. CDR3 residues: CAWSTVPGTGELFF. The CDR3 nucleotides read TGTGCCTGGAGTACCGTCCCTGGGACCGGGGAGCTGTTTTTT.

The rearrangement joins TRBV6-8 to TRBJ1-1; 7 nucleotides line up with TRBD1. With V trimmed by 10 bases and J by 1 base, 3 bases remained unmatched. In germline, CDR1 is MNHGY, CDR2 SAAAGT. This CDR3 spans 12 amino acids. As DNA, the CDR3 is TGTGCCATCAGACAGGGGAACACTGAAGCTTTCTTT. Protein: CAIRQGNTEAFF.

The chain couples TRBV11-3 to TRBJ1-4, with 8 bases matching TRBD1. CDR3 length: 16 residues. Germline trimming cut 3 bases from V and 7 bases from J; bases unmatched to any gene: 10. Germline CDR1 reads SGHNT; CDR2 reads YENEEA. CDR3 region: CASSLGQAGLGEKLFF. CDR3 bases: TGTGCCAGCAGCTTGGGACAGGCGGGCCTTGGTGAAAAACTGTTTTTT.

This chain links TRBV6-7 with TRBJ2-7; 8 bases are a match to TRBD1. TRBV6-7 is designated an ORF whose function remains uncertain. Losses at the gene ends were 6 bases for V and 2 bases for J; bases not matched to a gene: 6. The CDR3 covers 14 residues. CDR3 region: CASRTGDRTYEQYF. In nucleotides, the CDR3 is TGTGCCAGCAGGACAGGGGACAGGACCTACGAGCAGTACTTC.

The chain is built from TRBV30 and TRBJ1-2, with TRBD1 as a possible D gene (5 bases). Per the germline V gene, CDR1 is GTSNPN and CDR2 is SVGIG (reference sequence). The CDR3 is 12 amino acids. V was shortened by 5 bases and J by 5 bases, with 12 bases between the two germline ends. This CDR3 is CAWVRDVYGYTF. The CDR3 bases are TGTGCCTGGGTACGGGACGTGTATGGCTACACCTTC.

The rearrangement links TRBV30 to TRBJ2-5; 7 positions match TRBD2. Germline V CDR1 and CDR2: GTSNPN, SVGIG (reference sequence). The trim removed 2 bases at V and 7 bases at J, leaving 13 bases unmatched. The length of the CDR3 is 15 residues. The CDR3 region has the DNA TGTGCCTGGAGTCCCGGGGGGACCCGGGCGGGGACCCAGTACTTC. This sequence encodes CAWSPGGTRAGTQYF.

The rearrangement links TRBV30 to TRBJ2-4, with TRBD2 as a possible D gene (5 bases). With 1 base removed from V and 6 bases from J, the gap between germline ends came to 10 bases. In germline, CDR1 is GTSNPN, CDR2 SVGIG (reference sequence). The CDR3 extends over 13 amino acids. CDR3 sequence reads: CAWSGGRRNIQYF. The CDR3 region has the DNA TGTGCCTGGAGTGGTGGGAGAAGAAACATTCAGTACTTC.

V and J are TRBV11-3 and TRBJ2-5; possible D gene TRBD2, 6 bases. CDR1 and CDR2 (germline): SGHNT, YENEEA. The CDR3 runs to 14 residues. V was shortened by 5 bases and J by 1 base, with 11 bases between the two germline ends. The CDR3 DNA is TGTGCCAGCAGCCCGGACTACGGCCAAGAGACCCAGTACTTC. This codes for CASSPDYGQETQYF.

A few counts support this clone. Mismatch with germline at one junction end may stem from a read error. The V gene is TRBV6-8, the J gene TRBJ2-1, with 7 bases identical to TRBD1. Germline V gene sequence: CDR1 MNHGY, CDR2 SAAAGT. The length of the CDR3 is 16 residues. The CDR3 DNA follows: TGTGCCAGCAGTGACTCCGGACAGGCCTCCTACAATGAGCAGTTCTTC. It translates to CASSDSGQASYNEQFF.